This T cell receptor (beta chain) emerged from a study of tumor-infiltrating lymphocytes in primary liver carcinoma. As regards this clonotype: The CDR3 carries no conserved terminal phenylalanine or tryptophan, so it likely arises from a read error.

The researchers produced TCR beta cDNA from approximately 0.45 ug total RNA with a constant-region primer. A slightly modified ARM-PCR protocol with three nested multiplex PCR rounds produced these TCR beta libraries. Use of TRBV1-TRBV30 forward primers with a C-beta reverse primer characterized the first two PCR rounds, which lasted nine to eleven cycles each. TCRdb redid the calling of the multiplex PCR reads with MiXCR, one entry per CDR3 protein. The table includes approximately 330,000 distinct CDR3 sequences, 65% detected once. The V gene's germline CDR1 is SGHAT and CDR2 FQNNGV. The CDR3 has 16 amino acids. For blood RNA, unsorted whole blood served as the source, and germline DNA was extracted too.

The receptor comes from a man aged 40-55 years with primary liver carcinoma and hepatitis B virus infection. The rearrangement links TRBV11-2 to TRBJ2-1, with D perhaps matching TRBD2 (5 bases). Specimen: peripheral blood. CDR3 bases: TGCGCCAGCAGCCAAGATTGGTCTAGCCGGAGTAATGAGCAGTTCTTA. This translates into CASSQDWSSRSNEQFL.